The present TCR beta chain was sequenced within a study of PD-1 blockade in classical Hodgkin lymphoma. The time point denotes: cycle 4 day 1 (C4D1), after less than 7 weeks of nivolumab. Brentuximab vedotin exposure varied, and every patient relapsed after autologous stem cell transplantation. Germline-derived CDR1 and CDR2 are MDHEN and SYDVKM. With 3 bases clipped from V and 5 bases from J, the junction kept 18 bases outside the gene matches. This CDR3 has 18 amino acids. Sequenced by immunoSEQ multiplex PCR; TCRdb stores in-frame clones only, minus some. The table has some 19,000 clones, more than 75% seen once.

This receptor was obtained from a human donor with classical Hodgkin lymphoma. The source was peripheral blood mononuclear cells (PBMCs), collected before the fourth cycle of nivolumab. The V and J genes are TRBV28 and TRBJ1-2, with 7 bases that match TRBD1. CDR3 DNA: TGTGCCAGCAGTTTCTCAAGGGCTCGGACGACAGGGTCATATGGCTACACCTTC. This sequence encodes CASSFSRARTTGSYGYTF.